Following are 4 T cell receptor beta chains from one sample sequenced in a study of blood T cell repertoires in COVID-19. Clones were sequenced by immunoSEQ multiplex PCR, and TCRdb holds only the in-frame ones, with some missing. Here the sample spans 40,000 or so clones, 65% to 90% being singletons. The sequenced sample was peripheral blood. Source of these receptors: a man aged 40-50 years with active COVID-19.

The chain employs TRBV13 and TRBJ2-7, with 8 nucleotides matching TRBD2. CDR3 size: 15 residues. The V segment lost 2 bases and the J segment 4 bases; nucleotides outside the gene matches: 7. Germline CDR1 and CDR2: PRHDT and FYEKMQ (reference sequence). CDR3 coding DNA: TGTGCCAGCAGCTTACAAGCGGGAGTAGGATACGAGCAGTACTTC. Translated, it gives CASSLQAGVGYEQYF.

This clone appeared a few times. The chain employs TRBV5-4 and TRBJ1-3; a weak D match, TRBD1 (6 bases). The CDR3 runs to 17 residues. Trimming shortened V by 3 bases and J by 0 bases, and 16 bases separated the two germline ends. Germline V gene lookup returns CDR1 SGHNT and CDR2 YYREEE (reference sequence). The CDR3 loop is CASSSSTGYHSGNTIYF. The CDR3 coding sequence is TGTGCCAGCAGCTCCTCGACAGGTTACCACTCTGGAAACACCATATATTTT.

The CDR3 DNA sequence: TGTGCCAGCAGCATGACAGGCCCTGGCGCTGAAGCTTTCTTT. This sequence encodes CASSMTGPGAEAFF. The genes are TRBV9 and TRBJ1-1; possible D gene TRBD1, 6 bases. CDR3 size: 14 residues. The V end was cut by 4 bases, the J end by 6 bases, with 16 bases between. CDR1 and CDR2 (germline): SGDLS, YYNGEE.

The J gene is TRBJ1-1, the V gene TRBV2; weak D call: TRBD1 (6 bases). The ends were cut back, 4 bases at V and 1 base at J, with 10 bases in the middle. The CDR3 loop spans 14 amino acids. From germline, CDR1 is SNHLY and CDR2 FYNNEI. DNA for the CDR3: TGTGCCAGCAGTGCGGACAGCCCGAACACTGAAGCTTTCTTT. As protein: CASSADSPNTEAFF.